One sample yielded the 31 T cell receptor beta chains listed below, sequenced in a study of cytomegalovirus exposure and HLA in healthy donors. A multiplex PCR was run with 60 Vbeta primers and 13 Jbeta primers. The method was immunoSEQ multiplex PCR; TCRdb's version includes in-frame clones alone and lacks a portion of them. The sample shows almost 200,000 clones, roughly three quarters of them seen only once. Sequenced sample: PBMCs. These receptors all come from a male donor in good health and CMV-seropositive.

The chain has TRBV27 and TRBJ2-3; 11 nucleotides agree with TRBD1. J gave up 3 bases and V 8 bases, and 10 bases lay outside the gene matches. This CDR3 is built from 16 residues. Germline lookup yields CDR1 MNHEY and CDR2 SMNVEV (reference sequence). This CDR3 is CASGEPRDRGTDTQYF. CDR3 sequence (DNA): TGTGCCAGCGGAGAGCCCCGGGACAGGGGGACAGATACGCAGTATTTT.

The V call is TRBV7-9, the J call TRBJ1-1; 9 nucleotides agree with TRBD1. The CDR3 extends over 14 amino acids. Germline V gives CDR1 SEHNR, CDR2 FQNEAQ (reference sequence). With V trimmed by 5 bases and J by 5 bases, 6 bases remained unmatched. The CDR3 coding sequence is TGTGCCAGCAGCAAGGGACAGGGTTGGACTGAAGCTTTCTTT. Its translation: CASSKGQGWTEAFF.

This clone was seen a single time. This chain links TRBV7-6 with TRBJ2-3, with no clear D. Trimming removed 2 bases from V and 1 base from J, with 10 bases in between. CDR1 is SGHVS, CDR2 FNYEAQ, per germline. CDR3 length: 15 amino acids. CDR3 region: CASSLSARGTDTQYF. The DNA for the CDR3 is TGTGCCAGCAGCTTATCCGCGCGAGGCACAGATACGCAGTATTTT.

V gene TRBV5-6 combines with J gene TRBJ2-3, with TRBD2 matching over 7 bases. V trimming: 0 bases; J trimming: 2 bases; junction bases outside the gene matches: 3. CDR1 and CDR2 from the germline V gene are SGHDT and YYEEEE. The CDR3 extends over 15 amino acids. The chain's CDR3 is CASSLGGRATDTQYF. As DNA, the CDR3 is TGTGCCAGCAGCTTGGGAGGGAGGGCCACAGATACGCAGTATTTT.

This clone occurred once. The rearrangement links TRBV6-5 to TRBJ2-2; possible D gene TRBD1, 8 bases. Trimming pared 4 bases from V and 7 bases from J, leaving 19 bases between. This CDR3 is built from 16 residues. CDR1 and CDR2 (germline): MNHEY, SVGAGI. CDR3 amino acids: CASSFRQGRDGGELFF. CDR3 bases: TGTGCCAGCAGTTTCCGACAGGGGAGGGATGGCGGGGAGCTGTTTTTT.

The gene calls are TRBV6-5 and TRBJ2-5; TRBD2 matches 13 bases. Germline lookup yields CDR1 MNHEY and CDR2 SVGAGI. CDR3 length equals 15 residues. The trim removed 4 bases at V and 7 bases at J, leaving 6 bases unmatched. CDR3 in DNA: TGTGCCAGCAGTTCCTGGACTAGCGGGGGAGTGACCCAGTACTTC. Amino acid sequence: CASSSWTSGGVTQYF.

The chain is built from TRBV7-9 and TRBJ1-1; tentative D call: TRBD1 (5 bases). The CDR3 totals 13 residues. V was clipped by 5 bases and J by 2 bases, with 9 bases between them. CDR1 and CDR2 (germline): SEHNR, FQNEAQ (reference sequence). CDR3 in amino acids: CASSADSNTEAFF. CDR3 bases: TGTGCCAGCAGCGCTGACAGTAACACTGAAGCTTTCTTT.

The chain uses TRBV6-6 and TRBJ2-7; D not certain. The germline CDR1 and CDR2 sequences are MNHNY and SVGAGI (reference sequence). CDR3 length: 13 residues. V lost 5 bases, J lost 4 bases, and 12 bases lay in between. The CDR3 DNA is TGTGCCAGCAGTACTAACTTGTGGTACGAGCAGTACTTC. Translating gives CASSTNLWYEQYF.

The chain joins TRBV7-9 to TRBJ2-3; TRBD2 matches 11 bases. Germline V gene data show CDR1 as SEHNR and CDR2 as FQNEAQ (reference sequence). The CDR3 loop spans 15 amino acids. Trimming at V came to 5 bases and at J to 4 bases, leaving 5 bases not matched to a gene. Here the CDR3 reads CASSRSGGAADTQYF. The CDR3 bases are TGTGCCAGCAGCCGTAGCGGGGGGGCGGCAGATACGCAGTATTTT.

This chain uses TRBV10-3 with TRBJ1-5; 8 bases agree with TRBD1. Trimming at V came to 3 bases and at J to 5 bases, leaving 6 bases not matched to a gene. The CDR3 runs to 15 residues. Germline V lookup: CDR1 ENHRY, CDR2 SYGVKD. CDR3 sequence reads: CAISETGQGDQPQHF. The CDR3 coding sequence is TGTGCCATCAGTGAAACCGGACAGGGAGATCAGCCCCAGCATTTT.

The chain has TRBV19 and TRBJ1-5; 7 nucleotides line up with TRBD1. This CDR3 comprises 15 residues. Germline V gene sequence: CDR1 LNHDA, CDR2 SQIVND (reference sequence). V was clipped by 3 bases and J by 4 bases; unmatched bases: 6. The DNA for the CDR3 is TGTGCCAGTAGTATTGTCAGGGGGGTTAATCAGCCCCAGCATTTT. It yields the protein CASSIVRGVNQPQHF. Together with reference TRBV19 and TRBJ1-5, the CDR3 gives the full variable domain: DGGITQSPKYLFRKEGQNVTLSCEQNLNHDAMYWYRQDPGQGLRLIYYSQIVNDFQKGDIAEGYSVSREKKESFPLTVTSAQKNPTAFYLCASSIVRGVNQPQHFGDGTRLSIL.

The V and J genes are TRBV2 and TRBJ2-7; 7 bases fit TRBD2. After removal of 5 bases from V and 5 bases from J, the junction contained 12 bases not matched to a gene. Germline CDR1 SNHLY, CDR2 FYNNEI. This CDR3 spans 15 amino acids. The CDR3 nucleotides are TGTGCCAGCAGTCTAACACGGGGGGAGATTGACGAGCAGTACTTC. This encodes CASSLTRGEIDEQYF.

V and J are TRBV19 and TRBJ1-5; 8 bases are shared with TRBD1. The CDR3 is 13 residues long. Germline CDR1 is LNHDA and CDR2 is SQIVND (reference sequence). J gave up 7 bases and V 5 bases, and 4 bases lay outside the gene matches. The CDR3: CASSADRDQPQHF. The CDR3 nucleotides read TGTGCCAGTAGTGCGGACAGGGACCAGCCCCAGCATTTT. The whole variable domain, filled in from reference TRBV19 and TRBJ1-5, reads DGGITQSPKYLFRKEGQNVTLSCEQNLNHDAMYWYRQDPGQGLRLIYYSQIVNDFQKGDIAEGYSVSREKKESFPLTVTSAQKNPTAFYLCASSADRDQPQHFGDGTRLSIL.

This chain connects TRBV4-3 to TRBJ1-1; D not resolved. The V gene's germline CDR1 is LGHNA and CDR2 YSLEER. V was cut by 5 bases and J by 4 bases, with 14 bases left in between. The CDR3 extends over 14 amino acids. CDR3 sequence: CASSSRLQFTEAFF. For the CDR3, the DNA is TGCGCCAGCAGCTCCCGCTTGCAGTTCACTGAAGCTTTCTTT.

The sample holds one count of this clone. The chain combines TRBV19 with TRBJ2-2, with 7 bases identical to TRBD1. Germline CDR1 LNHDA, CDR2 SQIVND (reference sequence). This CDR3 contains 15 residues. Trimming cost V 10 bases and J 3 bases; bases outside gene matches: 11. This CDR3 is CATLSRDSYTGELFF. CDR3 coding DNA: TGTGCCACCCTTTCCCGGGACAGCTACACCGGGGAGCTGTTTTTT.

V gene TRBV19 combines with J gene TRBJ2-5; D ambiguous. The DNA end is more similar to TRBJ2-7, so the J call may be wrong. The CDR3 is 13 amino acids. Germline values: CDR1 LNHDA, CDR2 SQIVND (reference sequence). The CDR3 region is CASSSQPAYEQYF. Written as DNA, the CDR3 is TGTGCCAGTAGTAGCCAACCCGCCTACGAGCAGTACTTC.

V and J are TRBV6-5 and TRBJ2-3; D remains unclear. The CDR3 has 13 residues. The V and J ends lost 0 bases and 9 bases respectively, with 10 bases between them. The germline V gene has CDR1 MNHEY and CDR2 SVGAGI. Written as DNA, the CDR3 is TGTGCCAGCAGTTACTCCTCGGATAGCACGCAGTATTTT. The encoded protein is CASSYSSDSTQYF.

This rearrangement joins TRBV14 to TRBJ1-1; D may be TRBD1 (6 bases). The CDR3 runs to 17 residues. CDR1 is SGHDN, CDR2 FVKESK, per germline. V was clipped by 1 base and J by 0 bases, with 15 bases between them. The CDR3 region is CASSQGRTQGLNTEAFF. The CDR3 nucleotides read TGTGCCAGCAGCCAAGGACGCACACAGGGTTTGAACACTGAAGCTTTCTTT.

This clone was counted between two and nine times. The chain joins TRBV5-1 to TRBJ2-7, with TRBD1 as a possible D gene (6 bases). The CDR3 is made up of 15 amino acids. Germline loops: CDR1 SGHRS, CDR2 YFSETQ. The ends were cut back, 3 bases at V and 3 bases at J, with 16 bases in the middle. The CDR3 DNA reads as TGCGCCAGCAGCTCGCCGGACAGCCGGGGCTACGAGCAGTACTTC. This gives the protein CASSSPDSRGYEQYF.

The rearrangement links TRBV5-1 to TRBJ2-2; 7 bases are shared with TRBD2. V was pared by 4 bases and J by 4 bases, with 10 bases of the junction left unmatched. This CDR3 spans 16 amino acids. Germline CDR1 and CDR2: SGHRS and YFSETQ. This CDR3 is CASSPSGARGTGELFF. In DNA form, the CDR3 reads TGCGCCAGCAGCCCGAGCGGGGCCCGCGGCACCGGGGAGCTGTTTTTT.

V and J are TRBV12-5 and TRBJ2-3; 14 bases are a match to TRBD2. CDR1 and CDR2 from the germline V gene are LGHNT and FRNRAP. Trimming removed 1 base from V and 2 bases from J; junction bases left unmatched: 11. CDR3 size: 20 residues. DNA of the CDR3: TGTGCTAGTGGTTTGGGAATCACGGGACTAGCGGGAGCCAACACAGATACGCAGTATTTT. Its protein product is CASGLGITGLAGANTDTQYF.

The chain employs TRBV7-2 and TRBJ2-1; 10 nucleotides match TRBD2. The trim removed 5 bases at V and 5 bases at J, leaving 6 bases unmatched. Germline assignment: CDR1 SGHTA and CDR2 FQGNSA. The CDR3 runs to 15 residues. Written as DNA, the CDR3 is TGTGCCAGCAGCCTCTCTAGCGGGAGTCACAATGAGCAGTTCTTC. Its protein product is CASSLSSGSHNEQFF.

The chain employs TRBV7-2 and TRBJ2-7; 9 bases align to TRBD1. With 5 bases clipped from V and 3 bases from J, the junction kept 8 bases outside the gene matches. The CDR3 runs 15 residues. Germline V gives CDR1 SGHTA, CDR2 FQGNSA. CDR3 in DNA: TGTGCCAGCAGCGGCAGGGACAGGGAGCACTACGAGCAGTACTTC. It encodes CASSGRDREHYEQYF.

The CDR3 DNA reads TGTGCCAGCAGCACAAGGCGGGGCGGACTATCACCCCTCCACTTT. Translation gives CASSTRRGGLSPLHF. The chain joins TRBV11-2 to TRBJ1-6; TRBD1 might be the D (5 bases). The V end was cut by 5 bases, the J end by 10 bases, with 18 bases between. Per the germline V gene, CDR1 is SGHAT and CDR2 is FQNNGV. There are 15 residues in the CDR3.

The chain couples TRBV7-9 to TRBJ2-7; maybe TRBD2 (5 bases). The length of the CDR3 is 13 residues. V was shortened by 4 bases and J by 2 bases, with 9 bases between the two germline ends. Germline values: CDR1 SEHNR, CDR2 FQNEAQ (reference sequence). CDR3 in DNA: TGTGCCAGCAGCTCGGCCGGGGCCTACGAGCAGTACTTC. Translated: CASSSAGAYEQYF.

The chain uses TRBV29-1 and TRBJ1-2; 9 bases match TRBD1. The CDR3 is 13 amino acids. Germline CDR1 SQVTM, CDR2 ANQGSEA. V gave up 7 bases and J gave up 4 bases; unmatched junction bases: 7. DNA for the CDR3: TGCAGCGCCTCACAGGGGGCCGTCTATGGCTACACCTTC. This codes for CSASQGAVYGYTF.

This clone was detected only a few times. This chain links TRBV4-2 with TRBJ2-7; weak D call: TRBD2 (6 bases). This CDR3 is 15 amino acids long. Germline V gives CDR1 LGHNA, CDR2 YNFKEQ. Trimming took off 1 base at V and 1 base at J, with 11 bases between the two ends. The CDR3 protein is CASSQGLVASYEQYF. The CDR3 region has the DNA TGTGCCAGCAGCCAAGGACTAGTGGCATCCTACGAGCAGTACTTC.

V is TRBV2 and J is TRBJ2-2, with no clear D. Germline V gene data show CDR1 as SNHLY and CDR2 as FYNNEI. With 6 bases removed from V and 0 bases from J, the gap between germline ends came to 5 bases. CDR3 length equals 13 residues. The CDR3 loop is CASRQTNTGELFF. The CDR3 DNA sequence: TGTGCCAGCAGACAGACGAACACCGGGGAGCTGTTTTTT.

The rearrangement joins TRBV28 to TRBJ2-7; TRBD1 is a possible D gene (6 bases). This CDR3 contains 14 residues. CDR1 MDHEN and CDR2 SYDVKM come from the germline V gene. Trimming removed 6 bases at V and 6 bases at J, with 18 bases between. CDR3 bases: TGTGCCAGCAGACAACCGACAGGAGGTGGCGAGCAGTACTTC. Protein: CASRQPTGGGEQYF. Variable domain in full (rest from reference TRBV28 and TRBJ2-7): DVKVTQSSRYLVKRTGEKVFLECVQDMDHENMFWYRQDPGLGLRLIYFSYDVKMKEKGDIPEGYSVSREKKERFSLILESASTNQTSMYLCASRQPTGGGEQYFGPGTRLTVT.

The V call is TRBV9, the J call TRBJ2-1; the match to TRBD2 covers 11 bases. Germline CDR1 and CDR2: SGDLS and YYNGEE. Unmatched junction bases numbered 6, after V lost 3 bases and J lost 4 bases. This CDR3 region has 16 residues. The DNA for the CDR3 is TGTGCCAGCAGCGAATCCGGGACTAGCGGTTACAATGAGCAGTTCTTC. It yields the protein CASSESGTSGYNEQFF.

The chain has TRBV15 and TRBJ2-3; perhaps TRBD2 as D (6 bases). The CDR3 covers 16 residues. Germline CDR1 reads LNHNV; CDR2 reads YYDKDF (reference sequence). V was cut by 0 bases and J by 0 bases, with 10 bases left in between. The CDR3 loop is CATSRDKRASTDTQYF. The CDR3, as DNA: TGTGCCACCAGCAGAGATAAGCGGGCTAGCACAGATACGCAGTATTTT.